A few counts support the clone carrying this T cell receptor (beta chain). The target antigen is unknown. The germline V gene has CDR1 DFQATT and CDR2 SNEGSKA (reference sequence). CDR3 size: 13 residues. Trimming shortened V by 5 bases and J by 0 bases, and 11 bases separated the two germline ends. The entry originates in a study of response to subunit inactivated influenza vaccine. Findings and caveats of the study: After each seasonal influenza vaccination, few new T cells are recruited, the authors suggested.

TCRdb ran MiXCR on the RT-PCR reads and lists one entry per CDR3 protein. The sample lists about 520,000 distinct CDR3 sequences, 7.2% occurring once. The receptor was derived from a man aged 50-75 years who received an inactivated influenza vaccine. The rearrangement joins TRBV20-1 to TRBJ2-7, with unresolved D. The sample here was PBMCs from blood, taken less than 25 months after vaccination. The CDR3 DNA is TGCAGTGCTGCTCACGCCAGCTCCTACGAGCAGTACTTC. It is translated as CSAAHASSYEQYF.